The 15 T cell receptor beta chains below were found in one sample sequenced in a study of regulatory T cells in long-lasting Graves disease listed by TCRdb under 2021. The time point label on this specimen signifies: newly diagnosed GD, antithyroid drugs for less than 3 months. For both TCR sequencing and RNA sequencing, RNA was extracted from PBMCs using TRIzol. Libraries were built with multiplex PCR. The listed sequencing device is Illumina HiSeq 4000. iRepertoire HTBI primers and Arm-PCR amplification of CDR3 regions were used to construct TCR beta libraries. TCRdb reprocessed the public reads (quality trimming at Q25 with fastp, clone calling with MiXCR) and kept in-frame beta chains. Rows merge per CDR3 protein into single entries with the most common DNA and genes. The sample contains 300,000 to 400,000 distinct CDR3 sequences, 15% to 20% of them found a single time. Clones ranked in the top ten supply 38% of the sample.

The material was peripheral blood mononuclear cells (PBMCs), obtained at new diagnosis, from a patient treated with antithyroid drugs. The source is a female donor with Graves disease.

This clonotype was counted ten times or more. This chain links TRBV20-1 with TRBJ1-1, with D possibly TRBD1 on 5 matching bases. V lost 2 bases and J 3 bases, leaving 16 bases between the germline ends. The CDR3 is 15 amino acids. The germline V gene encodes CDR1 DFQATT and CDR2 SNEGSKA (reference sequence). The DNA of the CDR3 is TGCAGTGCTAGACCCGAGCGGGGACTGTACACTGAAGCTTTCTTT. It specifies CSARPERGLYTEAFF.

This clonotype was seen at least ten times. The chain is built from TRBV12-3 or TRBV12-4 and TRBJ2-1, with 13 bases matching TRBD2. The J segment lost 5 bases and the V segment lost 6 bases, leaving 7 bases of the junction unmatched. This CDR3 is built from 16 residues. CDR3 region: CASRPGTSGVNNEQFF. The DNA of the CDR3 is TGTGCCAGCAGACCCGGGACTAGCGGGGTCAACAATGAGCAGTTCTTC.

This clonotype was found many times. CDR3 in DNA: TGTGCCAGCAGCTTAGACGGGTTCTCCTACAATGAGCAGTTCTTC. It codes for CASSLDGFSYNEQFF. The chain employs TRBV7-2 and TRBJ2-1, with no clear D. V was pared by 1 base and J by 0 bases, with 7 bases between. The V gene's germline CDR1 is SGHTA and CDR2 FQGNSA. The CDR3 loop spans 15 amino acids.

This clonotype was recorded only once. A read error may be the cause here, since a much bigger clone is one base away. The chain employs TRBV6-1 and TRBJ2-1, with 7 bases fitting TRBD2. Germline V gives CDR1 MNHNS, CDR2 SASEGT. CDR3 length: 15 residues. The DNA of the CDR3 is TGTGCCGGCAGAAGACCTAGCGGTGGGTTCAATGAGCAGTTCTTC. It codes for CAGRRPSGGFNEQFF.

This clonotype was picked up many times. The chain has TRBV5-1 and TRBJ2-3, with 7 bases identical to TRBD1. CDR1 and CDR2 from the germline V gene are SGHRS and YFSETQ. The CDR3 totals 14 residues. V lost 5 bases and J lost 4; bases outside the gene matches: 7. CDR3 sequence (DNA): TGCGCCAGCAGACCTACAGGGGCACCAGATACGCAGTATTTT. Amino acids: CASRPTGAPDTQYF.

This clonotype was recorded a few times. The chain employs TRBV14 and TRBJ2-2; 14 positions match TRBD2. Germline loops: CDR1 SGHDN, CDR2 FVKESK. V dropped 10 bases and J dropped 8; count of bases not matched to a gene: 3. This CDR3 contains 13 residues. The CDR3 reads CAMGLAGAGELFF. CDR3 bases: TGTGCCATGGGACTAGCGGGAGCAGGGGAGCTGTTTTTT.

There are many counts of this clonotype. This chain joins TRBV3-1 and TRBJ2-1; 9 nucleotides line up with TRBD2. The V segment lost 4 bases and the J segment 2 bases; nucleotides outside the gene matches: 6. The germline CDR1 and CDR2 sequences are LGHDT and YNNKEL (reference sequence). The length of the CDR3 is 16 residues. CDR3 in DNA: TGTGCCAGCAGCCTCCTTAGCGGGAGCGCCTACAATGAGCAGTTCTTC. This sequence encodes CASSLLSGSAYNEQFF.

This clonotype occurred many times. The chain recombines TRBV9 with TRBJ2-3, with D maybe TRBD1 (6 bases). The CDR3 is 18 residues long. From germline, CDR1 is SGDLS and CDR2 YYNGEE. Deletions cut 0 bases from V and 4 bases from J, with 21 bases between. CDR3 in DNA: TGTGCCAGCAGCGTAGTTCGAGTGGGGGCAGGTTTCGCAGATACGCAGTATTTT. Residues: CASSVVRVGAGFADTQYF. The full variable domain, its missing parts supplied by reference TRBV9 and TRBJ2-3, is DSGVTQTPKHLITATGQRVTLRCSPRSGDLSVYWYQQSLDQGLQFLIQYYNGEERAKGNILERFSAQQFPDLHSELNLSSLELGDSALYFCASSVVRVGAGFADTQYFGPGTRLTVL.

This clonotype was counted at least ten times. This chain links TRBV11-3 with TRBJ2-7; unclear D gene. The V gene's germline CDR1 is SGHNT and CDR2 YENEEA. The CDR3 length is 17 residues. Trimming took 1 base from V and 2 from J, leaving 18 bases between them. In nucleotides, the CDR3 is TGTGCCAGCAGCTTAGGCCGCGTGGAGTCAGCCACCTACGAGCAGTACTTC. Its translation: CASSLGRVESATYEQYF.

This clonotype was observed at least ten times. V and J are TRBV12-3 or TRBV12-4 and TRBJ2-7; 7 bases fit TRBD1. CDR3 length: 14 amino acids. V gave up 5 bases and J gave up 1 base; unmatched junction bases: 5. Here the CDR3 DNA reads TGTGCCAGCAGTCGACAGGGAAGGTCCTACGAGCAGTACTTC. This encodes CASSRQGRSYEQYF.

Notes on this clonotype: A much larger clone lies one base from this, so it may be a read error. V is TRBV7-9 and J is TRBJ2-7; 7 bases agree with TRBD1. The CDR3 has 16 amino acids. The germline gives CDR1 SEHNR, CDR2 FQNEAQ (reference sequence). Written as DNA, the CDR3 is TGTGCCGGCAGCTTCTTCGTGACAGGGCCCCTTGACGAGCAGTACTTC. Its translation is CAGSFFVTGPLDEQYF.

This clonotype occurred many times. The chain joins TRBV20-1 to TRBJ1-1; D gene uncertain. Germline V gene data show CDR1 as DFQATT and CDR2 as SNEGSKA (reference sequence). The V and J ends lost 3 bases and 10 bases respectively, with 9 bases between them. The CDR3 is made up of 10 amino acids. CDR3 sequence reads: CSARRVGAFF. The DNA of the CDR3 is TGCAGTGCTAGGAGGGTTGGAGCTTTCTTT.

This clonotype was found a few times. V and J are TRBV20-1 and TRBJ2-1, with D perhaps TRBD2 (6 bases). Germline CDR1 reads DFQATT; CDR2 reads SNEGSKA (reference sequence). This CDR3 is built from 15 residues. The ends were cut back, 0 bases at V and 7 bases at J, with 16 bases in the middle. CDR3 residues: CSARDTLSRGNEQFF. The CDR3 bases are TGCAGTGCTAGAGATACCCTATCCCGGGGGAATGAGCAGTTCTTC.

In its sample, this clonotype was seen many times. The V gene is TRBV5-1, the J gene TRBJ2-1, with 8 bases that match TRBD1. V dropped 5 bases and J dropped 2; count of bases not matched to a gene: 6. Germline-derived CDR1 and CDR2 are SGHRS and YFSETQ. CDR3 size: 15 residues. The CDR3 sequence: CASSVRQGPYNEQFF. The CDR3 nucleotides read TGCGCCAGCAGTGTTCGACAGGGGCCCTACAATGAGCAGTTCTTC.

This clonotype was seen a handful of times. The chain couples TRBV15 to TRBJ2-7; D is unresolved. This CDR3 contains 15 residues. Germline lookup yields CDR1 LNHNV and CDR2 YYDKDF (reference sequence). V lost 0 bases, J lost 7 bases, and 16 bases lay in between. The CDR3, as DNA: TGTGCCACCAGCAGAGATGGGTCGGAAGTGAGGGAGCAGTACTTC. Its protein product is CATSRDGSEVREQYF. The variable domain in full, with the rest retrieved from reference TRBV15 and TRBJ2-7, is DAMVIQNPRYQVTQFGKPVTLSCSQTLNHNVMYWYQQKSSQAPKLLFHYYDKDFNNEADTPDNFQSRRPNTSFCFLDIRSPGLGDTAMYLCATSRDGSEVREQYFGPGTRLTVT.